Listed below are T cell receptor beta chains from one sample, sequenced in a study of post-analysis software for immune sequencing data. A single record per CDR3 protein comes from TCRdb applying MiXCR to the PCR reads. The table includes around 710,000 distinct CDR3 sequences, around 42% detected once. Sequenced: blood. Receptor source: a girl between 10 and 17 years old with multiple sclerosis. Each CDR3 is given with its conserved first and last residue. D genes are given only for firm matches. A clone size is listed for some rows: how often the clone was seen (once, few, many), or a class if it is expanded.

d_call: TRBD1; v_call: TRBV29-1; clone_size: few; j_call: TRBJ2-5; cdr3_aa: CSGGQGQETQYF; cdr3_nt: TGCAGCGGGGGACAGGGTCAAGAGACCCAGTACTTC
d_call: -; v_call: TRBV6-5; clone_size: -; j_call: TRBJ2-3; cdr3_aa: CASSYFRASTDTQYF; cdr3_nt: TGTGCCAGCAGTTACTTCCGGGCTAGCACAGATACGCAGTATTTT
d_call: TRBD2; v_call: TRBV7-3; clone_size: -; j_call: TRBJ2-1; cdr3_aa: CASSLSGSQYEQFF; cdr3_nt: TGTGCCAGCAGCTTAAGCGGGAGTCAGTATGAGCAGTTCTTC
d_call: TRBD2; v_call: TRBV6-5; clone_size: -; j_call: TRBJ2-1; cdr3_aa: CASSYTSGLAGYNEQFF; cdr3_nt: TGTGCCAGCAGTTACACCTCAGGGCTAGCGGGTTACAATGAGCAGTTCTTC
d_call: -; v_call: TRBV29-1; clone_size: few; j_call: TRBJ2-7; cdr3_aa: CSVPSGAEAPYEQYF; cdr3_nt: TGCAGCGTTCCCTCGGGAGCGGAGGCTCCCTACGAGCAGTACTTC
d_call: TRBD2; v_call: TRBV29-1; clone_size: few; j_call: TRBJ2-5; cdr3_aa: CSVELAGGLKRETQYF; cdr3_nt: TGCAGCGTTGAACTAGCGGGAGGGCTGAAGAGAGAGACCCAGTACTTC
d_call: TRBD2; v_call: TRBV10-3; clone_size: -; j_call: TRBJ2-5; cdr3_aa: CAISTTGLAGEIQETQYF; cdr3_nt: TGTGCCATCAGTACAACGGGACTAGCGGGAGAAATCCAAGAGACCCAGTACTTC
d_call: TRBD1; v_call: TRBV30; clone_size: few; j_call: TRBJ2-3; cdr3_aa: CAWSGQGAVIDTQYF; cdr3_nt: TGTGCCTGGAGTGGACAGGGGGCGGTCATAGATACGCAGTATTTT
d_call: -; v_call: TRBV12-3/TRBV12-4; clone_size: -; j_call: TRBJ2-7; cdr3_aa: CASSGSYKQYF; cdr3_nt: TGTGCCAGCAGTGGTTCCTACAAGCAGTACTTC
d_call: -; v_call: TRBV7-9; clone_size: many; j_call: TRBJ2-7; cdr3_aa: CASSLDGGSYEQYF; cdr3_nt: TGTGCCAGCAGTTTGGACGGGGGCTCCTACGAGCAGTACTTC
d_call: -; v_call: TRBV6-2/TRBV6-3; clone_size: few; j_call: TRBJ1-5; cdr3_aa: CASIGAYSNQPQHF; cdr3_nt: TGTGCCAGCATCGGAGCGTATAGCAATCAGCCCCAGCATTTT